The rows below give T cell receptor beta chains drawn from one sample of a study of T cells after yellow fever vaccination. Via MiXCR, TCRdb re-called the 5' RACE reads, giving one row per CDR3 protein. The table includes more than 80,000 distinct CDR3 sequences, under 6.5% detected once. The sequenced sample was CD8+ T cells sorted from PBMCs, obtained 10 days after the yellow fever booster vaccination. The receptors stem from a man between 18 and 35 years old who received the YFV17D yellow fever vaccine. Each CDR3 is given with its conserved first and last residue. The order of the fields is J gene, clone size, CDR3 length, D gene, V gene, CDR3 DNA, CDR3 protein. A D gene is named only where the DNA matches it firmly. Not every row has a clone size; where given, it reads once, few, many or a size class.

j_gene: TRBJ1-6; abundance: many; len: 15; d_gene: TRBD1; v_gene: TRBV7-9; CDR3nt: TGTGCCAGCAGCCTCCGGACAGGGTCTCTTTCACCCCTCCACTTT; CDR3aa: CASSLRTGSLSPLHF
j_gene: TRBJ2-5; abundance: many; len: 17; d_gene: TRBD2; v_gene: TRBV4-3; CDR3nt: TGCGCCAGCAGCCAATCCTTCGGGGGGGATCTGAAAGAGACCCAGTACTTC; CDR3aa: CASSQSFGGDLKETQYF
j_gene: TRBJ1-5; abundance: .; len: 12; d_gene: .; v_gene: TRBV7-2; CDR3nt: TGTGCCAGCAGCTTATTCGGGGGGCCCCAGCATTTT; CDR3aa: CASSLFGGPQHF
j_gene: TRBJ1-5; abundance: few; len: 14; d_gene: .; v_gene: TRBV12-3/TRBV12-4; CDR3nt: TGTGCCAGCAGTCCCTGGGGGCAGGATCAGCCCCAGCATTTT; CDR3aa: CASSPWGQDQPQHF
j_gene: TRBJ1-1; abundance: few; len: 14; d_gene: .; v_gene: TRBV27; CDR3nt: TGTGCCACCTTACCCGGGACACGGAACACTGAAGCTTTCTTT; CDR3aa: CATLPGTRNTEAFF
j_gene: TRBJ1-6; abundance: .; len: 16; d_gene: .; v_gene: TRBV4-1; CDR3nt: TGCGCCAGCAGCCTAATCGGGGGGAGGGGACGTTCACCCCTCCACTTT; CDR3aa: CASSLIGGRGRSPLHF
j_gene: TRBJ1-1; abundance: .; len: 13; d_gene: TRBD1; v_gene: TRBV7-9; CDR3nt: TGTGCCAGCACCTCAGGGGGTTCCACTGAAGCTTTCTTT; CDR3aa: CASTSGGSTEAFF
j_gene: TRBJ2-7; abundance: .; len: 14; d_gene: TRBD1; v_gene: TRBV7-9; CDR3nt: TGTGCCAGCAGCCAAGGGACAGGGGCCTACGAGCAGTACTTC; CDR3aa: CASSQGTGAYEQYF
j_gene: TRBJ2-2; abundance: many; len: 16; d_gene: .; v_gene: TRBV6-4; CDR3nt: TGTGCCAGCAGTGACTCGAGGGGGGTCTCCACCGGGGAGCTGTTTTTT; CDR3aa: CASSDSRGVSTGELFF
j_gene: TRBJ2-3; abundance: many; len: 13; d_gene: .; v_gene: TRBV6-4; CDR3nt: TGTGCCAGCAGCCGGACTAGCACAGATACGCAGTATTTT; CDR3aa: CASSRTSTDTQYF
j_gene: TRBJ2-5; abundance: .; len: 14; d_gene: .; v_gene: TRBV12-3/TRBV12-4; CDR3nt: TGTGCCAGCAGTTTAGCGCCGGCGGGAGAGACCCAGTACTTC; CDR3aa: CASSLAPAGETQYF
j_gene: TRBJ2-7; abundance: .; len: 14; d_gene: .; v_gene: TRBV12-3/TRBV12-4; CDR3nt: TGTGCCAGCAAATTAGGGGGGGAGGCCTACGAGCAGTACTTC; CDR3aa: CASKLGGEAYEQYF
j_gene: TRBJ1-2; abundance: many; len: 13; d_gene: TRBD1; v_gene: TRBV10-3; CDR3nt: TGTGCCATCAGTGAGTCTACAGGGGATGGCTACACCTTC; CDR3aa: CAISESTGDGYTF
j_gene: TRBJ2-1; abundance: few; len: 15; d_gene: TRBD1; v_gene: TRBV27; CDR3nt: TGTGCCAGCAGTTTAGACAGGGGCCCTTACAATGAGCAGTTCTTC; CDR3aa: CASSLDRGPYNEQFF
j_gene: TRBJ1-1; abundance: few; len: 13; d_gene: .; v_gene: TRBV10-3; CDR3nt: TGTGCCATCAGTGAGTCCTTCAACACTGAAGCTTTCTTT; CDR3aa: CAISESFNTEAFF
j_gene: TRBJ1-1; abundance: .; len: 12; d_gene: .; v_gene: TRBV7-9; CDR3nt: TGTGCCAGCCTTCTCGGGAACACTGAAGCTTTCTTT; CDR3aa: CASLLGNTEAFF
j_gene: TRBJ2-3; abundance: few; len: 19; d_gene: .; v_gene: TRBV11-2; CDR3nt: TGTGCCAGCAGCTCGTCCGACCCGGGCCTCCCGTGGAGCACAGATACGCAGTATTTT; CDR3aa: CASSSSDPGLPWSTDTQYF
j_gene: TRBJ1-6; abundance: few; len: 14; d_gene: .; v_gene: TRBV7-6; CDR3nt: TGTGCCAGCAGCTTAGGATTACCAGGTTCACCCCTCCACTTT; CDR3aa: CASSLGLPGSPLHF
j_gene: TRBJ2-1; abundance: .; len: 14; d_gene: .; v_gene: TRBV21-1; CDR3nt: TGTGCCTGGGACACAGGGGTTTTGAGTAATGAGCAGTTCTTC; CDR3aa: CAWDTGVLSNEQFF
j_gene: TRBJ1-1; abundance: many; len: 13; d_gene: .; v_gene: TRBV5-1; CDR3nt: TGCGCCAGCAGCTTCAGGAAGAACACTGAAGCTTTCTTT; CDR3aa: CASSFRKNTEAFF